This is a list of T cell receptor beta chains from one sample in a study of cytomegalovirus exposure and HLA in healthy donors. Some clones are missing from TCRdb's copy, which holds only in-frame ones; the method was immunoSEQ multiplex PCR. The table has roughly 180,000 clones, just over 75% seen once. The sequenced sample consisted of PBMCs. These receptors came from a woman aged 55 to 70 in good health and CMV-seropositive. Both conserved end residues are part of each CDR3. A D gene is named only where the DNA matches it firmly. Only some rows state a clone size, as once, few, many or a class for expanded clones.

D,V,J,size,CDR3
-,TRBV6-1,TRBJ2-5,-,CASTEPQGETQYF
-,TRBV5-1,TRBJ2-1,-,CASSETVYNEQFF
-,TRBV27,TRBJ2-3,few,CASRLPWVAAGTDTQYF
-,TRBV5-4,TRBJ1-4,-,CASSLGPSNEKLFF
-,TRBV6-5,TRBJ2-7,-,CASSYSITGSYEQYF
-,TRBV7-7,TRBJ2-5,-,CASSPRGGEETQYF
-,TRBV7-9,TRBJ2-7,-,CASSLGRGVYEQYF
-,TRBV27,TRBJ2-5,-,CASSSGARGKTQYF
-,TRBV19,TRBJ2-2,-,CATMGLAETGELFF
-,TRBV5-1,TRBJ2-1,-,CASSGQHNYNEQFF
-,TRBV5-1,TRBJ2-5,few,CASSFQQGGETQYF
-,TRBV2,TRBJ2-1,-,CASSELLNNEQFF
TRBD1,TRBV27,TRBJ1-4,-,CASSLLGTGGGKTVF
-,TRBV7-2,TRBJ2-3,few,CASSLEAGRTTDTQYF
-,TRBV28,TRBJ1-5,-,CASSIFGLGNQPQHF
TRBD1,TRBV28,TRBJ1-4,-,CAAAPGTGREKLFF
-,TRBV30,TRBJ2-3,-,CAWNLVGTDTQYF
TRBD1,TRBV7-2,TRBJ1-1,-,CASSPTTGVTEAFF
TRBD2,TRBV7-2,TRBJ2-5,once,CASSLGVAGGRVQETQYF
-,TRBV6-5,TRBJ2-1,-,CASSKLAGGYNEQFF
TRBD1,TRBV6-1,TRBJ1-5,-,CASKSGQGPNQPQHF
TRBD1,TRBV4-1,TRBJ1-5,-,CASSDRVDQPQHF
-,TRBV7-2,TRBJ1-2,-,CASSLEQGRNYGYTF
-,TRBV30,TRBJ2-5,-,CAWNLAYQETQYF
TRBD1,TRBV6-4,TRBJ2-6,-,CASSDRGQGSSGANVLTF
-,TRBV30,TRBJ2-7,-,CAWSARYEQYF
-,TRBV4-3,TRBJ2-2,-,CASSREPRTGELFF